A single sample is the source of the 6 T cell receptor beta chains below, sequenced in a study of blood T cell repertoires in COVID-19. This table comes from immunoSEQ multiplex PCR, and its TCRdb copy is limited to in-frame clones, with some not included. The sample includes around 100,000 clones, roughly 79% seen only once; the top ten take around an eighth. The sample was peripheral blood. Source of these receptors: a woman between 65 and 79 years old with acute or convalescent COVID-19.

The genes are TRBV2 and TRBJ2-3, with 12 bases that match TRBD1. CDR3 length: 15 residues. The germline V gene encodes CDR1 SNHLY and CDR2 FYNNEI. CDR3 in amino acids: CARGGTGGAGDTQYF. The CDR3 DNA follows: TGTGCTCGTGGTGGGACAGGGGGCGCGGGAGATACGCAGTATTTT.

The chain has TRBV19 and TRBJ1-6; D unresolved. V lost 4 bases, J lost 6 bases, and 13 bases lay in between. Germline assignment: CDR1 LNHDA and CDR2 SQIVND (reference sequence). The CDR3 has 15 residues. The CDR3 sequence is CASSTQAGANSPLHF. The CDR3 nucleotides are TGTGCCAGTAGTACTCAGGCAGGCGCTAATTCACCCCTCCACTTT.

In its sample, this clone ranks as medium-sized. The chain couples TRBV5-1 to TRBJ1-1, with 9 bases aligning to TRBD1. V was clipped by 6 bases and J by 1 base; unmatched bases: 7. Germline CDR1 reads SGHRS; CDR2 reads YFSETQ. CDR3 length: 15 residues. The CDR3 is CASTDRGQGNTEAFF. The CDR3 DNA sequence: TGCGCCAGCACCGACCGGGGACAGGGGAACACTGAAGCTTTCTTT.

V gene TRBV5-1 combines with J gene TRBJ2-5; D call uncertain. The V and J ends lost 0 bases and 1 base respectively, with 7 bases between them. CDR3 length: 14 residues. Germline CDR1 SGHRS, CDR2 YFSETQ. The DNA for the CDR3 is TGCGCCAGCAGCTTGGAAAGAGGCCAAGAGACCCAGTACTTC. It yields the protein CASSLERGQETQYF.

V and J are TRBV28 and TRBJ1-1; D ambiguous. The CDR3 is 11 amino acids. The V end lost 8 bases, the J end lost 0 bases, and 4 bases lay between the germline ends. Germline CDR1 reads MDHEN; CDR2 reads SYDVKM. DNA of the CDR3: TGTGCCAGCCACATGAACACTGAAGCTTTCTTT. It translates to CASHMNTEAFF.

This clone was seen a few times. The chain uses TRBV7-9 and TRBJ1-1; D perhaps matches TRBD1 (6 bases). The CDR3 sequence is 13 residues long. V lost 10 bases to trimming and J lost 3 bases, with 15 bases between them. Looked up from germline, CDR1 is SEHNR and CDR2 is FQNEAQ (reference sequence). The DNA for the CDR3 is TGTGCCACCAACCGGGACATTGACACTGAAGCTTTCTTT. Translation: CATNRDIDTEAFF. Supplemented by reference TRBV7-9 and TRBJ1-1, the full variable domain reads DTGVSQNPRHKITKRGQNVTFRCDPISEHNRLYWYRQTLGQGPEFLTYFQNEAQLEKSRLLSDRFSAERPKGSFSTLEIQRTEQGDSAMYLCATNRDIDTEAFFGQGTRLTVV.